Given below is one TCR beta chain in context. This record comes from a study of blood T cell repertoires in COVID-19. Germline V lookup: CDR1 MDHEN, CDR2 SYDVKM. This CDR3 comprises 17 residues. The V end was cut by 5 bases, the J end by 7 bases, with 26 bases between. Sequenced by immunoSEQ multiplex PCR; TCRdb stores in-frame clones only, minus some. Of more than 250,000 clones in the sample, less than 90% were seen once. Sequenced material: peripheral blood. The chain couples TRBV28 to TRBJ1-2; a possible D gene is TRBD1 (5 bases). This clonotype originated in a man between 60 and 75 years old who had recovered from COVID-19. In nucleotides, the CDR3 is TGTGCCAGCAGTCAGGCAATAGGGGCGACTTTTTCTCGTGGCTACACCTTC. This codes for CASSQAIGATFSRGYTF.